This TCR beta chain was found in a study of human T cells and chemical hapten exposure. Using its own MiXCR run on the RACE reads, TCRdb lists one record per CDR3 protein. The repertoire holds 300,000 to 400,000 distinct CDR3 sequences, with around 7% as singletons. This clonotype was found a few times. The V and J ends lost 5 bases and 11 bases respectively, with 15 bases between them. This CDR3 spans 12 amino acids. Germline V lookup: CDR1 MNHEY, CDR2 SVGAGI. The time point: patch test 1, 2 weeks after DPC sensitization. Treatment meaning: therapeutic diphenylcyclopropenone sensitization with weekly scalp DPC. Every patch test was put on after a blood sample was taken. Patients had alopecia, were aged 18 to 70, and were not pregnant.

The starting material was whole blood, obtained in connection with sensitization to the hapten diphenylcyclopropenone (DPC). The TCR was taken from a woman under 30 with alopecia areata. Some clones in this sample may be carry-over from other donors' samples. The chain uses TRBV6-5 and TRBJ1-1; perhaps TRBD1 as D (5 bases). The CDR3 DNA reads TGTGCCAGCAGTGAGGGGCCCTACGGTGCTTTCTTT. Its protein is CASSEGPYGAFF.